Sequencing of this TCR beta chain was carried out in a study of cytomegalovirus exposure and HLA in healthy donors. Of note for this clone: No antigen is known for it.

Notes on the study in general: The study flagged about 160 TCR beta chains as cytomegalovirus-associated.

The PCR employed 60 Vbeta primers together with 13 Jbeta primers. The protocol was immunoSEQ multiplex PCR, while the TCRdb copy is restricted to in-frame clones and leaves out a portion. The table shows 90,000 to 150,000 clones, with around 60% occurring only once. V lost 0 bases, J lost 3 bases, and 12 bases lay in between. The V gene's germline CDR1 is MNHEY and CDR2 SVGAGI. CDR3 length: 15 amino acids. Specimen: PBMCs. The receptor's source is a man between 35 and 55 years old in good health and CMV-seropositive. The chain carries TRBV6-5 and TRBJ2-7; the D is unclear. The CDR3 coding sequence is TGTGCCAGCAGTTACTCATGGTTTGGCAGCTACGAGCAGTACTTC. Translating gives CASSYSWFGSYEQYF.